This T cell receptor (beta chain) was sequenced for a study of blood T cells in healthy people across ages. With V trimmed by 1 base and J by 9 bases, 10 bases remained unmatched. In germline, CDR1 is SGHTA, CDR2 FQGNSA. This CDR3 spans 16 amino acids. This clonotype has at least ten counts. For the second PCR, which ran for about 7 to 12 cycles, a sample-barcoded 5' primer and a J-beta primer mix were used. Each single sample gave us at least 2.5 million CDR3-containing paired-end reads. A single record per CDR3 protein comes from TCRdb applying MiXCR to the 5' RACE reads. Among 850,000 to 950,000 distinct CDR3 sequences, around 30% were seen once, and the ten largest hold 15% to 20%.

The clonotype comes from an elderly woman in good health. The chain couples TRBV7-2 to TRBJ2-1, with TRBD2 identical over 9 bases. Sequenced material: blood. In DNA form, the CDR3 reads TGTGCCAGCAGCTTAGACGTGCGGGGGGGCCGAACTGAGCAGTTCTTC. Translated: CASSLDVRGGRTEQFF.